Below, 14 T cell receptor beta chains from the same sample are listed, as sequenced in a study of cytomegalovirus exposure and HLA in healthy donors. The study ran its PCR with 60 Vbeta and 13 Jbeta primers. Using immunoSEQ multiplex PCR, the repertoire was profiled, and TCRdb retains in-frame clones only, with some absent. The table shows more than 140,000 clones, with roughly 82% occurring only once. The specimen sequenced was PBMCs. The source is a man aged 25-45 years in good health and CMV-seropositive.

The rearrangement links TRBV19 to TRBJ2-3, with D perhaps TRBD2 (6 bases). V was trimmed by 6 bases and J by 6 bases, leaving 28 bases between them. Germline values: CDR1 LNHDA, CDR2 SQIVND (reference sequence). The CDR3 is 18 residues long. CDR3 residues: CASSILTVRDSPVDTQYF. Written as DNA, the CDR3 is TGTGCCAGTAGCATCCTTACAGTCCGGGACTCTCCCGTGGATACGCAGTATTTT.

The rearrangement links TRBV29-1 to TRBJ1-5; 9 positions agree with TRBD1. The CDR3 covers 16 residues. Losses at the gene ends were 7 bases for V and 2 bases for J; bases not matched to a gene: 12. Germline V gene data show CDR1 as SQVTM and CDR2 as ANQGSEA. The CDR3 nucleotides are TGCAGCGCCTTGATACCGGGACAGGGCCGCAATCAGCCCCAGCATTTT. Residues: CSALIPGQGRNQPQHF.

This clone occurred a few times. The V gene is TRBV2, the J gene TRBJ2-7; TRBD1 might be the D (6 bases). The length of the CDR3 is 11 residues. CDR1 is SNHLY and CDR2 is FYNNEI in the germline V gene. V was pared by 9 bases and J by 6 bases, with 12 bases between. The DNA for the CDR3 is TGTGCCAGTGAGGGCAGGGGCGAGCAGTACTTC. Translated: CASEGRGEQYF.

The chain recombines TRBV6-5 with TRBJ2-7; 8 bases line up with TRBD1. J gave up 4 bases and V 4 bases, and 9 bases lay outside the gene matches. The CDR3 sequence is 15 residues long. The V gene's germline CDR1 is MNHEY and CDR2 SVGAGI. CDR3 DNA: TGTGCCAGCAGTTCGCCTCGGACAGGGCGGTACGAGCAGTACTTC. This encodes CASSSPRTGRYEQYF.

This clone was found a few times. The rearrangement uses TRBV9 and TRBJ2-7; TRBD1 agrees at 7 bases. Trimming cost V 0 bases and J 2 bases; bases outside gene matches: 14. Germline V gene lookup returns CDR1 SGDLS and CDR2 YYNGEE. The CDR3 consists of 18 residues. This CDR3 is CASSVDPHRDSGPYEQYF. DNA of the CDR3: TGTGCCAGCAGCGTAGACCCTCATCGGGACAGCGGACCCTACGAGCAGTACTTC. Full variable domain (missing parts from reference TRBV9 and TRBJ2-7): DSGVTQTPKHLITATGQRVTLRCSPRSGDLSVYWYQQSLDQGLQFLIQYYNGEERAKGNILERFSAQQFPDLHSELNLSSLELGDSALYFCASSVDPHRDSGPYEQYFGPGTRLTVT.

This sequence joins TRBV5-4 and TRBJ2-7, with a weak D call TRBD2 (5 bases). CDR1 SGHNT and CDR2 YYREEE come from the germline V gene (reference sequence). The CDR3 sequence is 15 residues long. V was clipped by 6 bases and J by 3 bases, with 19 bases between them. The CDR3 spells CASTAGISGNYEQYF. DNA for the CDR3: TGTGCCAGCACCGCGGGCATCTCGGGGAACTACGAGCAGTACTTC.

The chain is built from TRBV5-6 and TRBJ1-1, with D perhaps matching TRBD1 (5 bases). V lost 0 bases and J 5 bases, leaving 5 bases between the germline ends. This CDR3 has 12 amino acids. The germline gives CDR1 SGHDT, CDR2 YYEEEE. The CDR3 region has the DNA TGTGCCAGCAGCTTGGGACAGACTGAAGCTTTCTTT. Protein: CASSLGQTEAFF.

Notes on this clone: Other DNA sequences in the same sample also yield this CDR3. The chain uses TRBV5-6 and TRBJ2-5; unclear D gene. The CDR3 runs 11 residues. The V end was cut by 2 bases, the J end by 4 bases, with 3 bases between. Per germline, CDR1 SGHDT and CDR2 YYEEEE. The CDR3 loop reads CASSFSETQYF. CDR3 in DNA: TGTGCCAGCAGCTTCTCAGAGACCCAGTACTTC.

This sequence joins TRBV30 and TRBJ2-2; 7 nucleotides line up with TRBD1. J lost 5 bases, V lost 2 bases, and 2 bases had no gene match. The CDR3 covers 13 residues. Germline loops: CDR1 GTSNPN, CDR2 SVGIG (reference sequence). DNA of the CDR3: TGTGCCTGGAGTCCGACAGGGACCGGGGAGCTGTTTTTT. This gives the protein CAWSPTGTGELFF.

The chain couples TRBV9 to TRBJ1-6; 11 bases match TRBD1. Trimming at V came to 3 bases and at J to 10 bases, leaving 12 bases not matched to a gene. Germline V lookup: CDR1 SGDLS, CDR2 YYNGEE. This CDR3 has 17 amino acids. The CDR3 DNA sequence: TGTGCCAGCAGCGGAAGGACAGGGGGCGCCCCGGGATCACCCCTCCACTTT. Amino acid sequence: CASSGRTGGAPGSPLHF.

As DNA, the CDR3 is TGTGCCACCACGTTTTTGAGCGGGTACGAGCAGTACTTC. This translates into CATTFLSGYEQYF. J is TRBJ2-7 and V is TRBV15, with a possible D match to TRBD2 (6 bases). V was clipped by 7 bases and J by 4 bases, with 14 bases between them. This CDR3 comprises 13 residues. The germline V gene has CDR1 LNHNV and CDR2 YYDKDF (reference sequence).

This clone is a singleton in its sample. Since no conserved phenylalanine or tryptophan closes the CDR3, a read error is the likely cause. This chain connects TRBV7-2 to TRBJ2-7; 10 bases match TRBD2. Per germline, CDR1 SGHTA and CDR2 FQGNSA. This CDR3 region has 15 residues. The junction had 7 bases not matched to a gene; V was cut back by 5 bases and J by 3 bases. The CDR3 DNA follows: TGTGCCAGCAGCCTAACTAGCGGGGATGTCTACGAGCAGTACCTC. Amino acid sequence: CASSLTSGDVYEQYL.

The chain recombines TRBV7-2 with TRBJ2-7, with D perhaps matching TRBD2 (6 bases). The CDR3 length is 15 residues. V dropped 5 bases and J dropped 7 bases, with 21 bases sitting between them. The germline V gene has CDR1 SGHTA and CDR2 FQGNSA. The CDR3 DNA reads TGTGCCAGCAGCCCGCTAGGACTAAGACAAGGAGAGCAGTACTTC. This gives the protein CASSPLGLRQGEQYF. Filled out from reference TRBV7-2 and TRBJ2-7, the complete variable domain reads GAGVSQSPSNKVTEKGKDVELRCDPISGHTALYWYRQSLGQGLEFLIYFQGNSAPDKSGLPSDRFSAERTGGSVSTLTIQRTQQEDSAVYLCASSPLGLRQGEQYFGPGTRLTVT.

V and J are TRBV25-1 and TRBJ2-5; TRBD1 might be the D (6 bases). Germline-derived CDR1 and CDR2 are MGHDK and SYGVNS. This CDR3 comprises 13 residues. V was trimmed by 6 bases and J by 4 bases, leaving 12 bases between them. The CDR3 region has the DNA TGTGCCAGCAGGGCAGGGGTCTTAGAGACCCAGTACTTC. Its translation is CASRAGVLETQYF.